A single sample gave rise to the 30 T cell receptor beta chains below, sequenced in a study of T cell changes during pregnancy in multiple sclerosis. Assay: immunoSEQ multiplex PCR; the TCRdb copy retains only in-frame clones and omits some. The sample includes some 60,000 clones, more than 90% of them seen just once. This specimen consisted of peripheral blood, obtained in the first trimester of pregnancy. The receptors derive from a female donor in good health, enrolled as a control in a pregnancy study.

This sequence joins TRBV4-3 and TRBJ2-7; TRBD1 agrees at 9 bases. With V trimmed by 3 bases and J by 2 bases, 5 bases remained unmatched. Germline CDR1 LGHNA, CDR2 YSLEER. This CDR3 spans 15 amino acids. The CDR3 nucleotides read TGCGCCAGCAGCCAGACCGGGACAGGGCCCTACGAGCAGTACTTC. As protein: CASSQTGTGPYEQYF.

The CDR3 sequence is CASSKGGRDYGYTF. For the CDR3, the DNA is TGTGCCAGCAGTAAAGGGGGCCGCGACTATGGCTACACCTTC. The rearrangement joins TRBV28 to TRBJ1-2; 7 nucleotides agree with TRBD1. V lost 5 bases and J lost 3; bases outside the gene matches: 6. Germline V CDR1 and CDR2: MDHEN, SYDVKM. This CDR3 contains 14 residues.

The chain uses TRBV5-1 and TRBJ2-7, with TRBD2 matching 10 bases. Germline-derived CDR1 and CDR2 are SGHRS and YFSETQ. The CDR3 is 16 residues long. Trimming at V came to 0 bases and at J to 0 bases, leaving 3 bases not matched to a gene. The DNA for the CDR3 is TGCGCCAGCAGCTTGGCCCCTAGCGGGGGCTCCTACGAGCAGTACTTC. Amino acid sequence: CASSLAPSGGSYEQYF.

The gene calls are TRBV7-2 and TRBJ2-2, with D tentatively TRBD2 (6 bases). V was trimmed by 6 bases and J by 2 bases, leaving 10 bases between them. The CDR3 runs 14 residues. Looked up from germline, CDR1 is SGHTA and CDR2 is FQGNSA. CDR3 DNA: TGTGCCAGCAGAGCGGGCCTCAACACCGGGGAGCTGTTTTTT. Translating gives CASRAGLNTGELFF.

The gene calls are TRBV28 and TRBJ1-2, with 7 bases aligning to TRBD1. CDR1 and CDR2 (germline): MDHEN, SYDVKM. The CDR3 covers 15 residues. The V segment lost 3 bases and the J segment 8 bases; nucleotides outside the gene matches: 12. This CDR3 is CASSFAGTVRGGYTF. CDR3 DNA sequence: TGTGCCAGCAGTTTCGCAGGGACAGTAAGGGGCGGCTACACCTTC.

V usage is TRBV10-1 and J usage is TRBJ2-1, with 7 bases matching TRBD2. V dropped 6 bases and J dropped 4; count of bases not matched to a gene: 12. CDR1 WNHNN and CDR2 SYGVQD come from the germline V gene (reference sequence). This CDR3 is built from 16 residues. The DNA of the CDR3 is TGCGCCAGCAGCGTCGTCCTAGCGGAAGAATACAATGAGCAGTTCTTC. Its protein product is CASSVVLAEEYNEQFF.

The chain links TRBV7-9 to TRBJ2-7, with 11 nucleotides matching TRBD2. V lost 1 base to trimming and J lost 5 bases; unmatched junction nucleotides: 4. The CDR3 runs to 15 residues. Germline loops: CDR1 SEHNR, CDR2 FQNEAQ (reference sequence). DNA of the CDR3: TGTGCCAGCAGCTTAGAACTAGCGGGAGTGAACGAGCAGTACTTC. Translation gives CASSLELAGVNEQYF.

The chain carries TRBV4-2 and TRBJ1-2; D call uncertain. V lost 1 base and J lost 7, with 16 bases in between. There are 15 residues in the CDR3. Germline V gives CDR1 LGHNA, CDR2 YNFKEQ. This CDR3 reads CASSQAPRSPLGYTF. In nucleotides, the CDR3 is TGTGCCAGCAGCCAAGCCCCCCGGTCGCCTCTTGGCTACACCTTC.

The chain recombines TRBV5-1 with TRBJ2-7; no definite D call. The CDR3 is 14 residues long. V lost 0 bases and J lost 3, with 10 bases in between. CDR1 SGHRS and CDR2 YFSETQ come from the germline V gene. The CDR3 is CASSLGQELYEQYF. The CDR3 nucleotides read TGCGCCAGCAGCTTGGGCCAGGAACTCTACGAGCAGTACTTC.

V usage is TRBV11-3 and J usage is TRBJ2-1; D may be TRBD1 (5 bases). V was pared by 0 bases and J by 1 base, with 13 bases between. Germline V lookup: CDR1 SGHNT, CDR2 YENEEA. The CDR3 is made up of 17 amino acids. The CDR3 DNA sequence: TGTGCCAGCAGCTTAGAAGGGGCAGGCCCGTCCTACAATGAGCAGTTCTTC. This gives the protein CASSLEGAGPSYNEQFF. Full variable domain (remainder filled in from reference TRBV11-3 and TRBJ2-1): EAGVVQSPRYKIIEKKQPVAFWCNPISGHNTLYWYLQNLGQGPELLIRYENEEAVDDSQLPKDRFSAERLKGVDSTLKIQPAELGDSAVYLCASSLEGAGPSYNEQFFGPGTRLTVL.

The chain couples TRBV28 to TRBJ2-4; D gene ambiguous. CDR3 length: 14 amino acids. V was clipped by 3 bases and J by 0 bases, with 6 bases between them. The germline V gene encodes CDR1 MDHEN and CDR2 SYDVKM. DNA for the CDR3: TGTGCCAGCAGTTTCCCCAAAGCCAAAAACATTCAGTACTTC. Protein product: CASSFPKAKNIQYF.

The chain has TRBV9 and TRBJ2-1, with 7 positions matching TRBD2. CDR3 length: 16 residues. Per the germline V gene, CDR1 is SGDLS and CDR2 is YYNGEE. The V gene end was trimmed by 0 bases and the J gene end by 10 bases; junction bases not matched to a gene: 13. The CDR3 here is CASSVGNLVGGREQFF. CDR3 DNA sequence: TGTGCCAGCAGCGTAGGAAATCTAGTGGGGGGGAGAGAGCAGTTCTTC.

V usage is TRBV19 and J usage is TRBJ2-7; 8 bases align to TRBD1. The CDR3 runs 17 residues. The germline V gene has CDR1 LNHDA and CDR2 SQIVND (reference sequence). Unmatched junction bases numbered 15, after V lost 6 bases and J lost 2 bases. The CDR3 DNA reads as TGTGCCAGTAGCCTATACGGAACACGGACAGGGACCTACGAGCAGTACTTC. It yields the protein CASSLYGTRTGTYEQYF.

Here the CDR3 reads CASRSDSLNTEAFF. The DNA for the CDR3 is TGTGCCAGCAGGTCGGACAGTTTGAACACTGAAGCTTTCTTT. V usage is TRBV27 and J usage is TRBJ1-1; a weak D match, TRBD1 (6 bases). The CDR3 spans 14 residues. The germline V gene has CDR1 MNHEY and CDR2 SMNVEV (reference sequence). Deletions cut 6 bases from V and 0 bases from J, with 11 bases between.

The CDR3 protein is CASSFPGGYEQYF. The CDR3 DNA sequence: TGTGCCAGCAGCTTCCCCGGCGGATACGAGCAGTACTTC. This chain uses TRBV5-4 with TRBJ2-7; D gene unclear. Trimming removed 2 bases from V and 4 bases from J, with 10 bases in between. The length of the CDR3 is 13 residues. Germline lookup yields CDR1 SGHNT and CDR2 YYREEE (reference sequence).

CDR3 DNA sequence: TGTGCCAGCAGCGTAGAACTAGCGGGGGAGACCCAGTACTTC. Protein product: CASSVELAGETQYF. This chain links TRBV9 with TRBJ2-5; TRBD2 aligns across 10 bases. This CDR3 is built from 14 residues. The ends lost 0 bases at V and 5 bases at J; junction bases unmatched: 1. The germline V gene encodes CDR1 SGDLS and CDR2 YYNGEE.

The chain carries TRBV28 and TRBJ2-4; 8 positions match TRBD2. CDR1 and CDR2 (germline): MDHEN, SYDVKM. CDR3 length: 17 residues. J lost 2 bases, V lost 3 bases, and 9 bases had no gene match. This CDR3 is CASSLSASGSSKNIQYF. The CDR3 DNA reads as TGTGCCAGCAGTTTGTCCGCGAGCGGGAGCTCCAAAAACATTCAGTACTTC.

This rearrangement joins TRBV4-3 to TRBJ1-3; 7 positions match TRBD1. After removal of 0 bases from V and 2 bases from J, the junction contained 7 bases not matched to a gene. CDR3 length: 17 residues. In germline, CDR1 is LGHNA, CDR2 YSLEER. In DNA, the CDR3 is TGCGCCAGCAGCCAAGAGAAACAGGGGTCTGCTGGAAACACCATATATTTT. Its translation is CASSQEKQGSAGNTIYF.

V and J are TRBV7-3 and TRBJ2-1; D is possibly TRBD1 (6 bases). V lost 5 bases, J lost 7 bases, and 9 bases lay in between. Germline CDR1 SGHTA, CDR2 FQGTGA. The CDR3 has 12 residues. The CDR3 coding sequence is TGTGCCAGCAGCCTACAGGGAAATGAGCAGTTCTTC. Translation gives CASSLQGNEQFF.

Only one count was recorded for this clone. This sequence joins TRBV14 and TRBJ2-3, with D perhaps matching TRBD1 (7 bases). Germline V gene sequence: CDR1 SGHDN, CDR2 FVKESK. The germline V and J ends were trimmed by 0 bases and 0 bases, with 16 bases remaining between them. The CDR3 runs to 18 residues. The chain's CDR3 is CASSQDWGDSPSTDTQYF. The CDR3 DNA follows: TGTGCCAGCAGCCAAGATTGGGGGGACAGTCCTAGCACAGATACGCAGTATTTT.

The rearrangement joins TRBV9 to TRBJ1-2, with 7 bases that match TRBD1. Per germline, CDR1 SGDLS and CDR2 YYNGEE. This CDR3 is 12 amino acids long. The trim removed 3 bases at V and 8 bases at J, leaving 4 bases unmatched. The CDR3 coding sequence is TGTGCCAGCAGCGGCAGGGGGGTGGGCTACACCTTC. This gives the protein CASSGRGVGYTF.

This clone was found a few times. The chain carries TRBV5-1 and TRBJ1-2, with a possible D match to TRBD1 (5 bases). V lost 4 bases, J lost 6 bases, and 13 bases lay in between. CDR3 length equals 13 residues. Germline V gene sequence: CDR1 SGHRS, CDR2 YFSETQ. CDR3 DNA sequence: TGCGCCAGCAGCCCATACCTCAGGGATGGCTACACCTTC. Amino acid sequence: CASSPYLRDGYTF. The variable domain in full, completed from reference TRBV5-1 and TRBJ1-2, reads KAGVTQTPRYLIKTRGQQVTLSCSPISGHRSVSWYQQTPGQGLQFLFEYFSETQRNKGNFPGRFSGRQFSNSRSEMNVSTLELGDSALYLCASSPYLRDGYTFGSGTRLTVV.

The chain has TRBV5-6 and TRBJ2-1; TRBD2 might be the D (6 bases). V lost 4 bases and J lost 2, with 16 bases in between. CDR1 SGHDT and CDR2 YYEEEE come from the germline V gene. There are 16 residues in the CDR3. CDR3 sequence reads: CASSLIIAEAYNEQFF. The CDR3 DNA is TGTGCCAGCAGCCTCATAATAGCGGAGGCCTACAATGAGCAGTTCTTC.

The chain combines TRBV28 with TRBJ2-7, with TRBD1 matching 12 bases. The CDR3 extends over 15 amino acids. The germline V gene encodes CDR1 MDHEN and CDR2 SYDVKM. Losses at the gene ends were 3 bases for V and 6 bases for J; bases not matched to a gene: 6. CDR3 sequence reads: CASSLPGQGAGEQYF. For the CDR3, the DNA is TGTGCCAGCAGTTTGCCGGGACAGGGGGCTGGCGAGCAGTACTTC.

V is TRBV19 and J is TRBJ2-1; tentatively, D is TRBD2 (6 bases). This CDR3 is built from 14 residues. Germline V gene sequence: CDR1 LNHDA, CDR2 SQIVND (reference sequence). V dropped 3 bases and J dropped 0 bases, with 6 bases sitting between them. CDR3 nucleotide sequence: TGTGCCAGTAGTATCGGGAGCTCCTACAATGAGCAGTTCTTC. Translated, it gives CASSIGSSYNEQFF.

The V and J genes are TRBV2 and TRBJ1-1, with 8 bases lining up with TRBD1. The CDR3 is 15 residues long. Germline V gene lookup returns CDR1 SNHLY and CDR2 FYNNEI. The ends lost 8 bases at V and 4 bases at J; junction bases unmatched: 12. Here the CDR3 DNA reads TGTGCCAGCTTAGATCAGGGGGCTGGGAGCACTGAAGCTTTCTTT. It encodes CASLDQGAGSTEAFF.

The rearrangement joins TRBV27 to TRBJ2-7; 10 positions agree with TRBD1. V gave up 6 bases and J gave up 4 bases; unmatched junction bases: 9. The CDR3 consists of 15 residues. Germline loops: CDR1 MNHEY, CDR2 SMNVEV (reference sequence). The CDR3: CASRPGTGVSYEQYF. CDR3 bases: TGTGCCAGCAGGCCCGGGACAGGGGTTTCTTACGAGCAGTACTTC.

The rearrangement links TRBV30 to TRBJ1-1, with a weak D call TRBD1 (5 bases). This CDR3 has 14 residues. Trimming shortened V by 0 bases and J by 1 base, and 9 bases separated the two germline ends. Per germline, CDR1 GTSNPN and CDR2 SVGIG (reference sequence). The CDR3, as DNA: TGTGCCTGGAGTGTTCCGGACAAGAACACTGAAGCTTTCTTT. Encoded protein: CAWSVPDKNTEAFF.

The chain employs TRBV19 and TRBJ1-1; possible D gene TRBD1, 6 bases. The germline V gene has CDR1 LNHDA and CDR2 SQIVND (reference sequence). The CDR3 spans 13 residues. V gave up 6 bases and J gave up 1 base, with 9 bases separating them. The CDR3 nucleotides read TGTGCCAGTAGGAGGACAGAGAACACTGAAGCTTTCTTT. Its translation: CASRRTENTEAFF.

This rearrangement joins TRBV10-3 to TRBJ2-2, with 8 bases that match TRBD2. The V segment lost 3 bases and the J segment 5 bases; nucleotides outside the gene matches: 5. The length of the CDR3 is 15 residues. Germline V gene lookup returns CDR1 ENHRY and CDR2 SYGVKD. The CDR3 reads CAISDGLAGTGELFF. The CDR3 DNA reads as TGTGCCATCAGTGACGGACTAGCAGGAACCGGGGAGCTGTTTTTT.